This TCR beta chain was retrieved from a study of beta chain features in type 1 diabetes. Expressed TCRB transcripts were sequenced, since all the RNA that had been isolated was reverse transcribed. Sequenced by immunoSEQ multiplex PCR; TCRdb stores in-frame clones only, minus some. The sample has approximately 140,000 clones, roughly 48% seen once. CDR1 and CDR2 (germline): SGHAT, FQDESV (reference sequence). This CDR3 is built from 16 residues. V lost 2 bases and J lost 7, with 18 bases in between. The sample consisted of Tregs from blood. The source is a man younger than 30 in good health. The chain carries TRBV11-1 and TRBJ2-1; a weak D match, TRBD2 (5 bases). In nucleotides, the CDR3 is TGTGCCAGCAGCTTATTGAGGGAAACTTATAGGAATGAGCAGTTCTTC. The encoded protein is CASSLLRETYRNEQFF. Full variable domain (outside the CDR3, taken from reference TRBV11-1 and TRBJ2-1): EAEVAQSPRYKITEKSQAVAFWCDPISGHATLYWYRQILGQGPELLVQFQDESVVDDSQLPKDRFSAERLKGVDSTLKIQPAELGDSAMYLCASSLLRETYRNEQFFGPGTRLTVL.